One and the same sample provided the 15 T cell receptor beta chains below, sequenced in a study of T-cell memory formation after mild COVID-19. TCRdb independently ran MiXCR on the 5' RACE reads; one entry per CDR3 protein. Of some 410,000 distinct CDR3 sequences listed, about 22% are singletons. Sample: PBMCs or a T cell subset sorted from them (not recorded which). The receptors here all came from an adult woman who had mild COVID-19 (a few samples of this study predate the infection). Cell type and time point are not known.

The J gene is TRBJ1-6, the V gene TRBV5-6; maybe TRBD1 (5 bases). Germline lookup yields CDR1 SGHDT and CDR2 YYEEEE. The CDR3 length is 14 residues. Trimming took 4 bases from V and 6 from J, leaving 11 bases between them. CDR3 residues: CASSEGAGNSPLHF. In DNA, the CDR3 is TGTGCCAGCAGCGAAGGGGCAGGTAATTCACCCCTCCACTTT.

The chain joins TRBV20-1 to TRBJ2-1; 8 bases map to TRBD2. The ends lost 1 base at V and 8 bases at J; junction bases unmatched: 16. Germline V gene lookup returns CDR1 DFQATT and CDR2 SNEGSKA (reference sequence). This CDR3 has 17 amino acids. The CDR3 bases are TGCAGTGCTAGAGGTCTAAACCCGGGGGGGCCGGGGGATGAGCAGTTCTTC. It is translated as CSARGLNPGGPGDEQFF.

The rearrangement uses TRBV20-1 and TRBJ2-3; 10 nucleotides agree with TRBD2. This CDR3 has 14 residues. CDR1 and CDR2 from the germline V gene are DFQATT and SNEGSKA (reference sequence). The V segment lost 6 bases and the J segment 0 bases; nucleotides outside the gene matches: 3. CDR3 region: CSATSGKSTDTQYF. The CDR3 DNA follows: TGCAGTGCAACTAGCGGGAAAAGCACAGATACGCAGTATTTT.

V usage is TRBV20-1 and J usage is TRBJ1-5; 10 nucleotides match TRBD1. The CDR3 covers 14 residues. The V segment lost 5 bases and the J segment 6 bases; nucleotides outside the gene matches: 7. From germline, CDR1 is DFQATT and CDR2 SNEGSKA (reference sequence). The CDR3 protein is CSAADRGRGQPQHF. CDR3 in DNA: TGCAGTGCTGCGGACAGGGGGAGGGGTCAGCCCCAGCATTTT.

The J gene is TRBJ1-3, the V gene TRBV9; D ambiguous. V gave up 3 bases and J gave up 1 base, with 11 bases separating them. The CDR3 runs 15 residues. CDR1 SGDLS and CDR2 YYNGEE come from the germline V gene. The CDR3 nucleotides read TGTGCCAGCAGCGAGCGGTGGGGTTCTGGAAACACCATATATTTT. Its translation: CASSERWGSGNTIYF.

V and J are TRBV30 and TRBJ1-1; D uncertain. Germline CDR1 is GTSNPN and CDR2 is SVGIG (reference sequence). V was cut by 0 bases and J by 1 base, with 6 bases left in between. CDR3 size: 13 residues. In nucleotides, the CDR3 is TGTGCCTGGAGTGTACCAGGGAACACTGAAGCTTTCTTT. Amino acid sequence: CAWSVPGNTEAFF. The entire variable domain, with the rest obtained from reference TRBV30 and TRBJ1-1, is as follows: SQTIHQWPATLVQPVGSPLSLECTVEGTSNPNLYWYRQAAGRGLQLLFYSVGIGQISSEVPQNLSASRPQDRQFILSSKKLLLSDSGFYLCAWSVPGNTEAFFGQGTRLTVV.

At least ten counts were recorded for this clonotype. J is TRBJ1-4 and V is TRBV5-1; 8 positions agree with TRBD1. Per the germline V gene, CDR1 is SGHRS and CDR2 is YFSETQ. The CDR3 has 14 amino acids. V was clipped by 4 bases and J by 7 bases; unmatched bases: 6. This CDR3 reads CASSSGQGSEKLFF. CDR3 nucleotides: TGCGCCAGCAGCAGCGGACAGGGTAGTGAAAAACTGTTTTTT.

Only a few counts were recorded for this clonotype. The chain has TRBV18 and TRBJ2-2, with a tentative D call TRBD2 (6 bases). CDR3 length equals 16 residues. V was pared by 6 bases and J by 0 bases, with 14 bases between. Germline V lookup: CDR1 KGHSH, CDR2 LQKENI. The CDR3 is CASSTRGGANTGELFF. CDR3 DNA sequence: TGTGCCAGCTCCACGCGGGGCGGAGCGAACACCGGGGAGCTGTTTTTT.

In its sample, this clonotype was seen a few times. The chain combines TRBV7-9 with TRBJ1-1; 9 bases fit TRBD1. The CDR3 covers 13 residues. Trimming took 7 bases from V and 5 from J; bases not matched to a gene: 5. CDR1 is SEHNR and CDR2 is FQNEAQ in the germline V gene (reference sequence). As DNA, the CDR3 is TGTGCCAGCATGGACAGGGGATGGACTGAAGCTTTCTTT. As protein: CASMDRGWTEAFF.

V usage is TRBV14 and J usage is TRBJ1-2; 7 bases fit TRBD1. Germline trimming cut 1 base from V and 7 bases from J; bases unmatched to any gene: 3. Germline loops: CDR1 SGHDN, CDR2 FVKESK. The CDR3 runs to 13 residues. Written as DNA, the CDR3 is TGTGCCAGCAGCCAAGGCACAGGGGTTGGCTACACCTTC. Protein sequence: CASSQGTGVGYTF.

This clonotype showed up just a few times. The chain has TRBV19 and TRBJ2-2; 7 bases are a match to TRBD1. Trimming took 2 bases from V and 0 from J; bases not matched to a gene: 0. This CDR3 contains 15 residues. Germline CDR1 and CDR2: LNHDA and SQIVND (reference sequence). The CDR3 DNA sequence: TGTGCCAGTAGTATACAGGGGGCGAACACCGGGGAGCTGTTTTTT. Its protein product is CASSIQGANTGELFF.

The rearrangement uses TRBV4-1 and TRBJ1-1; 8 nucleotides agree with TRBD1. Germline values: CDR1 MGHRA, CDR2 YSYEKL. V was clipped by 2 bases and J by 0 bases; unmatched bases: 17. There are 20 residues in the CDR3. CDR3 in amino acids: CASSQPTRDRSLGMNTEAFF. The CDR3 nucleotides read TGCGCCAGCAGCCAACCTACAAGGGACAGGTCACTCGGTATGAACACTGAAGCTTTCTTT.

This clonotype was detected a few times. This chain links TRBV20-1 with TRBJ2-1; D is uncertain. CDR1 is DFQATT and CDR2 is SNEGSKA in the germline V gene (reference sequence). The V gene lost 2 bases and the J gene lost 8 bases, with 4 bases spanning the gap. CDR3 length: 10 residues. CDR3 residues: CSARQYEQFF. The DNA for the CDR3 is TGCAGTGCTAGACAGTATGAGCAGTTCTTC.

This clonotype was observed a handful of times. The gene calls are TRBV23-1 and TRBJ2-1, with no clear D. TRBV23-1 is marked as an open reading frame, function uncertain. The CDR3 sequence is 15 residues long. V shed 2 bases and J shed 4 bases, with 12 bases lying between them. The CDR3 loop is CASSQGPLGYNEQFF. Written as DNA, the CDR3 is TGCGCCAGCAGTCAAGGTCCTCTGGGATACAATGAGCAGTTCTTC.

The V and J genes are TRBV30 and TRBJ1-4, with 12 bases aligning to TRBD1. Trimming cost V 5 bases and J 7 bases; bases outside gene matches: 5. Germline lookup yields CDR1 GTSNPN and CDR2 SVGIG (reference sequence). The length of the CDR3 is 14 residues. The DNA for the CDR3 is TGTGCCTGGGGCAAGGGACAGGGGGCTGAAAAACTGTTTTTT. It translates to CAWGKGQGAEKLFF.